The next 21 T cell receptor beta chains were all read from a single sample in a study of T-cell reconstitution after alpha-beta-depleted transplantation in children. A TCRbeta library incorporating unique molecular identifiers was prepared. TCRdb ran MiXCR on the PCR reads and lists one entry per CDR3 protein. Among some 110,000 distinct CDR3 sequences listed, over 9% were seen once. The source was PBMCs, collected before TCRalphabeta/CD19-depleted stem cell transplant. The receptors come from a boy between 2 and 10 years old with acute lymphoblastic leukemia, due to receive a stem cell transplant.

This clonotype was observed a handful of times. CDR3: CASSGRANSYNEQFF. For the CDR3, the DNA is TGTGCCAGCAGCGGGAGGGCGAATTCCTACAATGAGCAGTTCTTC. The chain couples TRBV2 to TRBJ2-1, with 8 bases that match TRBD2. V dropped 6 bases and J dropped 1; count of bases not matched to a gene: 5. CDR1 is SNHLY, CDR2 FYNNEI, per germline. The CDR3 covers 15 residues.

The CDR3, as DNA: TGCAGTGCTGTACTAGTTGCTACGCAGTATTTT. Translating it yields CSAVLVATQYF. This chain joins TRBV20-1 and TRBJ2-3; the D gene is possibly TRBD2 (5 bases). The CDR3 loop spans 11 amino acids. Germline CDR1 is DFQATT and CDR2 is SNEGSKA (reference sequence). Trimming took off 5 bases at V and 8 bases at J, with 11 bases between the two ends.

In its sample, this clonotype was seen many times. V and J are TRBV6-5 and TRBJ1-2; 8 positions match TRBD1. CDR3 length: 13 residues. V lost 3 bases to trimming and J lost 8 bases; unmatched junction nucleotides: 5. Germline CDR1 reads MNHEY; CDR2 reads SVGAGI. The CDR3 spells CASSYADRGGYTF. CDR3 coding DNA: TGTGCCAGCAGTTATGCCGACAGGGGCGGCTACACCTTC.

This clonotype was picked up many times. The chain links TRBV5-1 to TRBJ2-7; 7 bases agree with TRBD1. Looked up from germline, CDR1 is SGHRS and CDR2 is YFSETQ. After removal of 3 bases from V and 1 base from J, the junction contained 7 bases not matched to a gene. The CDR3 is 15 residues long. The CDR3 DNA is TGCGCCAGCAGCTGGAACCCAGGGGGTTCCTACGAGCAGTACTTC. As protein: CASSWNPGGSYEQYF.

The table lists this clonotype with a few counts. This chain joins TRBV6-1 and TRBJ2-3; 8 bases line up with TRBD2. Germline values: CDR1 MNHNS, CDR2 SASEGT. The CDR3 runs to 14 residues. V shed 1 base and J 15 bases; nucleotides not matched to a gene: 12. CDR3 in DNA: TGTGCCAGCAGTGAAGGGGGACTAGGCTTCAAGCACTATTTT. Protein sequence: CASSEGGLGFKHYF.

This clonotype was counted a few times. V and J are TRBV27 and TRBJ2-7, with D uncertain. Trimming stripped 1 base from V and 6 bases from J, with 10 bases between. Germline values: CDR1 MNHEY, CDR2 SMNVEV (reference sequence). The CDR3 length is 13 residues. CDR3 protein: CASSLLLGTEQYF. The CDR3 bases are TGTGCCAGCAGTTTATTATTAGGAACCGAGCAGTACTTC.

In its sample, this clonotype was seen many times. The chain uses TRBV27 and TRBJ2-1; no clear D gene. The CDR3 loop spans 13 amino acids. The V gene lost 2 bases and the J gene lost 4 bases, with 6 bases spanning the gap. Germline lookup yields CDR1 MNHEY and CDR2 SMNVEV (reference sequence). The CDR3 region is CASSLTPYNEQFF. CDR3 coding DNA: TGTGCCAGCAGTTTAACGCCTTACAATGAGCAGTTCTTC.

CDR3 nucleotides: TGTGCCAGCAGGGGGGGAGGCGCTGAAGCTTTCTTT. Protein: CASRGGGAEAFF. The J gene is TRBJ1-1, the V gene TRBV12-3 or TRBV12-4; a possible D gene is TRBD1 (5 bases). V lost 6 bases and J lost 6, with 11 bases in between. The CDR3 consists of 12 residues.

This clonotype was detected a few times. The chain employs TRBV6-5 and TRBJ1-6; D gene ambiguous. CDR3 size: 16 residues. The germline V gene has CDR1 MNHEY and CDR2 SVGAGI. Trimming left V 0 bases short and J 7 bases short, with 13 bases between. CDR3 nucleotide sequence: TGTGCCAGCAGTTACTCCCACGGCTCTCTGAATTCACCCCTCCACTTT. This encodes CASSYSHGSLNSPLHF.

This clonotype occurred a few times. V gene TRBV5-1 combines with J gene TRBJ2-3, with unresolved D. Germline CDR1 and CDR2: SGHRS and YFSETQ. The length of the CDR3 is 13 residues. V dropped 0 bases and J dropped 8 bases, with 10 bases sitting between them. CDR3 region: CASSLERLPTQYF. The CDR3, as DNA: TGCGCCAGCAGCTTGGAGAGGCTACCTACGCAGTATTTT.

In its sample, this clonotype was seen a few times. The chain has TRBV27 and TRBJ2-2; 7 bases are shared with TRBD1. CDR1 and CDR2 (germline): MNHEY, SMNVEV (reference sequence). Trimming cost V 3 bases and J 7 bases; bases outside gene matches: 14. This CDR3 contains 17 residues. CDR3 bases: TGTGCCAGCAGTTTCGATTTAGCCCGACAGGGCGGCGGGGAGCTGTTTTTT. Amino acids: CASSFDLARQGGGELFF.

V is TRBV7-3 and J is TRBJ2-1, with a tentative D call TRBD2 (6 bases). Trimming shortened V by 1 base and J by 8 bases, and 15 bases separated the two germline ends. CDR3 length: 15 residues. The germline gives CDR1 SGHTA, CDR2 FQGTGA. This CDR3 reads CASSLSAGLTDEQFF. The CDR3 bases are TGTGCCAGCAGCTTAAGCGCGGGACTGACCGATGAGCAGTTCTTC.

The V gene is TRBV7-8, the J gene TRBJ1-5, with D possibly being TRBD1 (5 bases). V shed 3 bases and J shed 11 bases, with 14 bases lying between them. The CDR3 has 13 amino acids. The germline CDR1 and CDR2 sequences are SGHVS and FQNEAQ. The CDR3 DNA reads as TGTGCCAGCAGCTTTGGCGGGGACCCGGCCCAGCATTTT. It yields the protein CASSFGGDPAQHF.

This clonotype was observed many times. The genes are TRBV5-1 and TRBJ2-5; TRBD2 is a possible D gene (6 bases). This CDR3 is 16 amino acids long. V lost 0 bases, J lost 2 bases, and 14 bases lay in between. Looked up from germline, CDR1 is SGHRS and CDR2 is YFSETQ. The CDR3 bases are TGCGCCAGCAGCTTGGCGGGAGTTGGGGGACAAGAGACCCAGTACTTC. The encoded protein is CASSLAGVGGQETQYF.

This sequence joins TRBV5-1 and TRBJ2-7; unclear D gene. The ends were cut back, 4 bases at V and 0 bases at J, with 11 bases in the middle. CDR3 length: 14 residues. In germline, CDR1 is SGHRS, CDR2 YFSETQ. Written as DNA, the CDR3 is TGCGCCAGCAGCGGGGTGGCGAGCTCCTACGAGCAGTACTTC. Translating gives CASSGVASSYEQYF.

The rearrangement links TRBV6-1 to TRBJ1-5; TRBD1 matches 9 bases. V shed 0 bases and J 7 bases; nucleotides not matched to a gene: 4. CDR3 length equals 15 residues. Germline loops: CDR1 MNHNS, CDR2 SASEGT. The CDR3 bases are TGTGCCAGCAGTGAAGCGGGACAGGGAATACAGCCCCAGCATTTT. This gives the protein CASSEAGQGIQPQHF.

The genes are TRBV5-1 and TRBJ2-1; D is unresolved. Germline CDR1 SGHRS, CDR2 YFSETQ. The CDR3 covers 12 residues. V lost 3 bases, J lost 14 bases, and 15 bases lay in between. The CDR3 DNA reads TGCGCCAGCAGCTATGGACCCGGCCGCAAGTTCTTC. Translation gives CASSYGPGRKFF.

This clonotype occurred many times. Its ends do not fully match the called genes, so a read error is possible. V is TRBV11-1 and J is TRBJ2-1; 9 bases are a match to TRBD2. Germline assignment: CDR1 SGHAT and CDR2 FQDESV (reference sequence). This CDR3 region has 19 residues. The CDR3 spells CPSSAPLGASGIYVDEQFF. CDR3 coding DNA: TGTCCCAGCAGCGCCCCCCTCGGGGCTAGCGGGATTTATGTGGATGAGCAGTTCTTC.

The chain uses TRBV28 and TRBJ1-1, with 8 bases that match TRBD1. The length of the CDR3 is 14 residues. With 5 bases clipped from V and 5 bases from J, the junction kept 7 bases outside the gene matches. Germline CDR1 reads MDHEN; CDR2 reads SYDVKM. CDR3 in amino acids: CASSPQGAGTEAFF. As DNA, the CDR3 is TGTGCCAGCAGTCCGCAGGGGGCTGGTACTGAAGCTTTCTTT.

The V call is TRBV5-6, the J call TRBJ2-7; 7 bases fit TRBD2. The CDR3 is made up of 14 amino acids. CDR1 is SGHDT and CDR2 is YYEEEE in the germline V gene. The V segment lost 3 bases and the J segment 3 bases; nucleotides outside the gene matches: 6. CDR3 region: CASSYGTNNYEQYF. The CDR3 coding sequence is TGTGCCAGCAGCTACGGGACTAATAACTACGAGCAGTACTTC.

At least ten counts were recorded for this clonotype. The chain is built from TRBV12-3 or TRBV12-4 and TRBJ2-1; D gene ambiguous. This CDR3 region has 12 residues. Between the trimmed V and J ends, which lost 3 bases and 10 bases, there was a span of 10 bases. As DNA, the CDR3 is TGTGCCAGCAGTTTCGCTGTGGACGAGCAGTTCTTC. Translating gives CASSFAVDEQFF.